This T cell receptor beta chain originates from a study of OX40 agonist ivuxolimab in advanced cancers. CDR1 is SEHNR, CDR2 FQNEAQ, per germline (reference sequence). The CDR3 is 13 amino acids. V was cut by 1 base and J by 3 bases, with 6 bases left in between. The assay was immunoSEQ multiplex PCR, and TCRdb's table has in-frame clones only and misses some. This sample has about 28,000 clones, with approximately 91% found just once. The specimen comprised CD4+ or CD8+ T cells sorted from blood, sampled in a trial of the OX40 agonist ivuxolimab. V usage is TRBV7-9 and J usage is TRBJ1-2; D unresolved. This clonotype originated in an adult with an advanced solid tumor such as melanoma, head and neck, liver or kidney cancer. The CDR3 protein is CASSLEDHYGYTF. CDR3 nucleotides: TGTGCCAGCAGCTTAGAGGATCACTATGGCTACACCTTC.